Shown below are 13 T cell receptor beta chains from a single sample sequenced in a study of blood T cell repertoires in COVID-19. The table came from immunoSEQ multiplex PCR; TCRdb's copy has only in-frame clones and leaves some out. This table holds 150,000 to 200,000 clones, over 70% found once. The source material was PBMCs or T cells enriched from blood (not recorded which). All receptors derive from a man between 45 and 60 years old who had recovered from COVID-19.

The chain employs TRBV28 and TRBJ2-7; the D gene is possibly TRBD1 (6 bases). Per the germline V gene, CDR1 is MDHEN and CDR2 is SYDVKM. The length of the CDR3 is 14 residues. V lost 5 bases to trimming and J lost 2 bases, with 13 bases between them. This chain's CDR3 is CASSQGLGTYEQYF. The CDR3 region has the DNA TGTGCCAGCAGTCAGGGGTTGGGTACCTACGAGCAGTACTTC.

The chain recombines TRBV6-2 or TRBV6-3 with TRBJ1-1; TRBD1 is a possible D gene (6 bases). Trimming stripped 6 bases from V and 2 bases from J, with 28 bases between. This CDR3 is built from 19 residues. The V gene's germline CDR1 is MNHEY and CDR2 SVGEGT. The CDR3 sequence: CASSPLTGPGGGYNTEAFF. CDR3 coding DNA: TGTGCCAGCAGCCCTCTTACAGGGCCAGGCGGGGGCTATAACACTGAAGCTTTCTTT.

The V gene is TRBV30, the J gene TRBJ1-4, with D perhaps TRBD1 (5 bases). Trimming removed 5 bases at V and 7 bases at J, with 17 bases between. CDR3 length equals 14 residues. From germline, CDR1 is GTSNPN and CDR2 SVGIG (reference sequence). CDR3 in DNA: TGTGCCTGGGGGGGTGAGGCCCGATCTGAAAAACTGTTTTTT. It specifies CAWGGEARSEKLFF. The whole variable domain, filled in from reference TRBV30 and TRBJ1-4, reads SQTIHQWPATLVQPVGSPLSLECTVEGTSNPNLYWYRQAAGRGLQLLFYSVGIGQISSEVPQNLSASRPQDRQFILSSKKLLLSDSGFYLCAWGGEARSEKLFFGSGTQLSVL.

This chain links TRBV21-1 with TRBJ2-2; TRBD1 reflects the table's D call only, with no check against the DNA. TRBV21-1 is given as a pseudogene. CDR3 size: 16 residues. The CDR3 coding sequence is TGTGCCAGCAGCCATACGACAGGTTCGAACACCGGGGAGCTGTTTTTT. Protein: CASSHTTGSNTGELFF.

V and J are TRBV10-3 and TRBJ1-4, with D maybe TRBD1 (5 bases). The CDR3 runs 13 residues. V shed 0 bases and J shed 11 bases, with 10 bases lying between them. Germline lookup yields CDR1 ENHRY and CDR2 SYGVKD. The chain's CDR3 is CAISESGKGKLFF. DNA for the CDR3: TGTGCCATCAGTGAGTCAGGGAAGGGGAAACTGTTTTTT.

J is TRBJ1-1 and V is TRBV3-1 (or the pseudogene TRBV3-2), with TRBD1 identical over 8 bases. This CDR3 contains 17 residues. Germline assignment: CDR1 LGHDT and CDR2 YNNKEL (reference sequence). V trimming: 4 bases; J trimming: 1 base; junction bases outside the gene matches: 11. The CDR3 loop reads CASSLRLPQGANTEAFF. DNA of the CDR3: TGTGCCAGCAGCCTCCGACTGCCCCAGGGGGCGAACACTGAAGCTTTCTTT.

The chain recombines TRBV7-6 with TRBJ2-7; D remains unclear. V was cut by 2 bases and J by 6 bases, with 8 bases left in between. CDR1 is SGHVS, CDR2 FNYEAQ, per germline. This CDR3 is built from 12 residues. The CDR3 spells CASSLFEAEQYF. DNA of the CDR3: TGTGCCAGCAGCTTATTTGAGGCCGAGCAGTACTTC.

This chain links TRBV2 with TRBJ2-3, with unresolved D. Trimming removed 4 bases from V and 9 bases from J, with 8 bases in between. Germline V gene lookup returns CDR1 SNHLY and CDR2 FYNNEI. The CDR3 consists of 11 residues. CDR3 in DNA: TGTGCCAGCAGTGTCGCGAGCACGCAGTATTTT. Translating gives CASSVASTQYF.

This sequence joins TRBV13 and TRBJ1-2; 10 bases fit TRBD1. Trimming cost V 4 bases and J 2 bases; bases outside gene matches: 13. Germline assignment: CDR1 PRHDT and CDR2 FYEKMQ (reference sequence). The CDR3 contains 18 residues. The CDR3 region has the DNA TGTGCCAGCAGCTCCTATCGACAGGGGGCGAGACCAAACTATGGCTACACCTTC. Protein product: CASSSYRQGARPNYGYTF.

This clone has more than one count but fewer than ten. The V call is TRBV11-3, the J call TRBJ2-3, with D possibly TRBD2 on 5 matching bases. CDR3 length: 18 amino acids. V gave up 1 base and J gave up 6 bases, with 23 bases separating them. Germline V lookup: CDR1 SGHNT, CDR2 YENEEA. CDR3 sequence (DNA): TGTGCCAGCAGCTTAGGCTTCAGAGGACTCCCTGGCCGGGATACGCAGTATTTT. Its translation is CASSLGFRGLPGRDTQYF.

The rearrangement links TRBV5-6 to TRBJ1-2, with a weak D call TRBD1 (6 bases). V was shortened by 2 bases and J by 2 bases, with 10 bases between the two germline ends. Germline-derived CDR1 and CDR2 are SGHDT and YYEEEE. CDR3 length: 14 amino acids. The CDR3 nucleotides read TGTGCCAGCAGCTTACAGGGCCTCAACTATGGCTACACCTTC. It translates to CASSLQGLNYGYTF.

The chain carries TRBV29-1 and TRBJ2-1; the match to TRBD2 covers 7 bases. Germline trimming cut 3 bases from V and 0 bases from J; bases unmatched to any gene: 11. The CDR3 is 17 amino acids. In germline, CDR1 is SQVTM, CDR2 ANQGSEA. In DNA, the CDR3 is TGCAGCGTTGATTGGGAATTCGGCGGGGGCTCCTACAATGAGCAGTTCTTC. Encoded protein: CSVDWEFGGGSYNEQFF.

This rearrangement joins TRBV19 to TRBJ1-5; tentatively, D is TRBD1 (5 bases). The CDR3 is 14 amino acids. Trimming took 2 bases from V and 3 from J, leaving 8 bases between them. Germline values: CDR1 LNHDA, CDR2 SQIVND (reference sequence). The CDR3 DNA follows: TGTGCCAGTAGTATACAGGGCTCCAATCAGCCCCAGCATTTT. Protein product: CASSIQGSNQPQHF. The full variable domain, its missing parts supplied by reference TRBV19 and TRBJ1-5, is DGGITQSPKYLFRKEGQNVTLSCEQNLNHDAMYWYRQDPGQGLRLIYYSQIVNDFQKGDIAEGYSVSREKKESFPLTVTSAQKNPTAFYLCASSIQGSNQPQHFGDGTRLSIL.